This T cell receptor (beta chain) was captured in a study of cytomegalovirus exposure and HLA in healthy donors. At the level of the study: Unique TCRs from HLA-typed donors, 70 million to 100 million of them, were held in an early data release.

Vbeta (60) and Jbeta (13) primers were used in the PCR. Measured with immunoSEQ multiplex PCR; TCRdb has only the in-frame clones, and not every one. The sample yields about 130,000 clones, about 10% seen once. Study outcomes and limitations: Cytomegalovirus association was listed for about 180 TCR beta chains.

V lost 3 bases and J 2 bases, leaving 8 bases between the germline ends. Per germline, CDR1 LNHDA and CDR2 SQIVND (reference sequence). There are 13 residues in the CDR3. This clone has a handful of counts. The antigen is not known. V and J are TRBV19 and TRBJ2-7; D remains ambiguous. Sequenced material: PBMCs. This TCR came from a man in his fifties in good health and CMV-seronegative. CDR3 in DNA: TGTGCCAGTAGTATTAGACAAACCTACGAGCAGTACTTC. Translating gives CASSIRQTYEQYF.